The 3 T cell receptor beta chains below come from one sample, sequenced in a study of a mutant IDH1 vaccine in newly diagnosed glioma. Produced via immunoSEQ multiplex PCR; TCRdb's table is partial and in-frame only. The sample gives about 42,000 clones, approximately 85% of which show up once; over 1.5% is in the top ten. No antigen is known for these receptors. Documented time point: week 5, during vaccination. All doses held 300 ug of mutant IDH1 20-mer peptide, with topical imiquimod. Sequencing was performed on PBMCs, taken from a glioma patient whose treatment included an IDH1 peptide vaccine. Every receptor here comes from a man aged 40-50 years with glioma.

This clone was observed a handful of times. The V gene is TRBV2, the J gene TRBJ2-3; TRBD2 agrees at 8 bases. This CDR3 contains 15 residues. J lost 2 bases, V lost 8 bases, and 9 bases had no gene match. The V gene's germline CDR1 is SNHLY and CDR2 FYNNEI. CDR3 amino acids: CASCRSGSTTDTQYF. CDR3 in DNA: TGTGCCAGCTGTAGGAGCGGGAGCACCACAGATACGCAGTATTTT.

The chain has TRBV10-1 and TRBJ2-7; the D is unclear. The CDR3 covers 11 residues. Between the trimmed V and J ends, which lost 2 bases and 4 bases, there was a span of 3 bases. Germline V lookup: CDR1 WNHNN, CDR2 SYGVQD (reference sequence). Written as DNA, the CDR3 is TGCGCCAGCAGTGAGGAGTACGAGCAGTACTTC. It codes for CASSEEYEQYF.

The V call is TRBV27, the J call TRBJ2-1; TRBD2 aligns across 15 bases. The CDR3 length is 16 residues. The junction had 12 bases not matched to a gene; V was cut back by 4 bases and J by 14 bases. Looked up from germline, CDR1 is MNHEY and CDR2 is SMNVEV (reference sequence). CDR3: CASSSPPGLAGGLEFF. CDR3 sequence (DNA): TGTGCCAGCAGTTCCCCCCCGGGACTAGCGGGAGGTTTGGAGTTCTTC.